Listed below are T cell receptor beta chains from one sample, sequenced in a study of blood T cell repertoires in COVID-19. Sequenced by immunoSEQ multiplex PCR; TCRdb stores in-frame clones only, minus some. Here the sample spans about 270,000 clones, roughly 86% being singletons. Sequenced sample: peripheral blood. The receptors stem from a woman aged 55-69 years who had recovered from COVID-19. Both conserved end residues are part of each CDR3. Each record gives: V gene, J gene, clone size, D gene, CDR3 protein, CDR3 DNA. The D gene is left open where the match is weak. Clone size is shown for a subset of rows, as once, few, many or a class of expanded clone.

>TRBV25-1|TRBJ1-1|once|-
CASIGRGNTEAFF
TGTGCCAGCATAGGACGGGGGAACACTGAAGCTTTCTTT
>TRBV28|TRBJ2-7|-|-
CASSLIGMRASYEQYF
TGTGCCAGCAGTTTAATTGGTATGAGGGCCTCCTACGAGCAGTACTTC
>TRBV5-1|TRBJ2-3|-|-
CASSLESLADTQYF
TGCGCCAGCAGCTTGGAGAGCCTCGCAGATACGCAGTATTTT
>TRBV5-1|TRBJ2-1|-|-
CASSPLVGRGHEQFF
TGCGCCAGCAGCCCACTTGTTGGTAGGGGTCACGAGCAGTTCTTC
>TRBV2|TRBJ2-7|-|TRBD2
CARRLAGGYEQYF
TGTGCCCGCCGACTAGCGGGGGGATACGAGCAGTACTTC
>TRBV19|TRBJ2-2|once|-
CASSADTHNGELFF
TGTGCCAGTAGTGCCGACACACACAACGGGGAGCTGTTTTTT
>TRBV28|TRBJ2-7|-|TRBD1
CASSFGTGGSYEQYF
TGTGCCAGCAGTTTTGGGACAGGGGGCTCCTACGAGCAGTACTTC
>TRBV27|TRBJ2-5|-|-
CASSLLGAETQYF
TGTGCCAGCAGTTTATTGGGCGCGGAGACCCAGTACTTC
>TRBV5-6|TRBJ1-4|-|TRBD1
CASSPGQGARDEKLFF
TGTGCCAGCAGCCCCGGACAGGGCGCCCGAGACGAAAAACTGTTTTTT
>TRBV12-3/TRBV12-4|TRBJ2-5|-|TRBD1
CASRGQSQETQYF
TGTGCCAGCAGGGGACAGAGCCAAGAGACCCAGTACTTC
>TRBV27|TRBJ1-6|-|-
CASRQVLNSPLHF
TGTGCCAGCAGACAGGTACTGAATTCACCCCTCCACTTT
>TRBV9|TRBJ2-7|-|TRBD1
CASSDRGGEQYF
TGTGCCAGCAGCGACAGGGGTGGCGAGCAGTACTTC
>TRBV7-7|TRBJ2-3|-|TRBD2
CASSLAGQAGGTQYF
TGTGCTAGCAGCTTAGCGGGCCAGGCGGGGGGAACGCAGTATTTT
>TRBV7-7|TRBJ2-5|-|-
CASSLSPTEAQETQYF
TGTGCTAGCAGCTTAAGCCCGACAGAGGCCCAAGAGACCCAGTACTTC
>TRBV9|TRBJ2-7|-|TRBD2
CASSVVAGDEQYF
TGTGCCAGCAGCGTAGTAGCGGGGGACGAGCAGTACTTC
>TRBV24-1|TRBJ2-3|-|-
CATSEIGGRDTQYF
TGTGCCACCAGTGAAATTGGAGGCAGGGATACGCAGTATTTT
>TRBV5-6|TRBJ1-6|-|TRBD1
CASSLGGLYNSPLHF
TGTGCCAGCAGCTTAGGGGGCCTGTATAATTCACCCCTCCACTTT
>TRBV5-5|TRBJ2-5|-|TRBD1
CASSSVPTGQGQTQYF
TGTGCCAGCAGCTCAGTACCCACCGGACAGGGGCAAACCCAGTACTTC
>TRBV19|TRBJ2-3|-|TRBD2
CASSLGLDTDTQYF
TGTGCCAGTAGCCTCGGACTAGACACAGATACGCAGTATTTT
>TRBV11-2|TRBJ1-2|-|-
CASSLVLDTGYTF
TGTGCCAGCAGCTTAGTTTTGGACACGGGCTACACCTTC
>TRBV6-5|TRBJ1-2|-|-
CASSYSRGYGYTF
TGTGCCAGCAGTTACTCGAGAGGTTATGGCTACACCTTC
>TRBV5-1|TRBJ1-1|-|TRBD1
CASSLTGGSGTEAFF
TGCGCCAGCAGCTTGACAGGGGGCTCAGGCACTGAAGCTTTCTTT
>TRBV6-5|TRBJ2-5|-|-
CASTLRQETQYF
TGTGCCTCAACCCTACGCCAAGAGACCCAGTACTTC
>TRBV6-2/TRBV6-3|TRBJ1-1|-|-
CASSYSLGNTEAFF
TGTGCCAGCAGTTACTCGCTAGGAAACACTGAAGCTTTCTTT
>TRBV18|TRBJ1-1|-|TRBD1
CASSPVDRGTEAFF
TGTGCCAGCTCACCAGTCGACAGGGGCACTGAAGCTTTCTTT
>TRBV5-6|TRBJ1-5|-|TRBD1
CASSLGQGGNQPQHF
TGTGCCAGCAGCCTCGGACAGGGAGGCAATCAGCCCCAGCATTTT
>TRBV4-1|TRBJ1-1|few|-
CASSHRTLNTEAFF
TGCGCCAGCAGCCACCGAACATTGAACACTGAAGCTTTCTTT
>TRBV7-2|TRBJ2-5|-|TRBD2
CASSLFSGSIQETQYF
TGTGCCAGCAGCTTATTTAGCGGGAGCATTCAAGAGACCCAGTACTTC
>TRBV12-5|TRBJ2-2|-|TRBD1
CASGVGQGYANTGELFF
TGTGCTAGTGGTGTCGGACAGGGGTACGCGAACACCGGGGAGCTGTTTTTT
>TRBV6-1|TRBJ1-6|-|-
CATLTRGHNSPLHF
TGTGCCACATTGACCCGGGGTCATAATTCACCCCTCCACTTT
>TRBV5-1|TRBJ2-5|once|-
CASSPRTDQTQYF
TGCGCCAGCAGCCCTAGAACCGACCAGACCCAGTACTTC
>TRBV28|TRBJ1-5|-|TRBD1
CASSLRRRQGGNQPQHF
TGTGCCAGCAGTTTAAGGCGCAGACAGGGCGGGAATCAGCCCCAGCATTTT
>TRBV15|TRBJ2-6|once|-
CATSRDSWTAASGANVLTF
TGTGCCACCAGCAGAGACTCTTGGACAGCCGCCTCTGGGGCCAACGTCCTGACTTTC
>TRBV5-1|TRBJ2-2|-|-
CASSGTTNTGELFF
TGCGCCAGCTCCGGGACAACGAACACCGGGGAGCTGTTTTTT
>TRBV19|TRBJ1-5|-|TRBD1
CASSVTGDNQPQHF
TGTGCCAGTAGCGTGACAGGGGACAATCAGCCCCAGCATTTT
>TRBV28|TRBJ1-5|-|-
CASSQIRNQPQHF
TGTGCCAGCAGCCAGATTCGCAATCAGCCCCAGCATTTT
>TRBV5-1|TRBJ2-7|-|TRBD1
CASSLGTGIYEQYF
TGCGCCAGCAGCTTGGGGACAGGTATTTACGAGCAGTACTTC
>TRBV28|TRBJ2-1|-|-
CASSPLRSSYNEQFF
TGTGCCAGCAGTCCCCTCAGAAGCTCCTACAATGAGCAGTTCTTC
>TRBV6-1|TRBJ1-5|few|-
CASSVGGFFGNQPQHF
TGTGCCAGCAGTGTTGGGGGGTTTTTTGGAAATCAGCCCCAGCATTTT
>TRBV5-4|TRBJ2-7|-|TRBD1
CASSNFPGQGYEQYF
TGTGCCAGCAGCAACTTCCCGGGACAGGGTTACGAGCAGTACTTC
>TRBV14|TRBJ2-2|-|-
CASSQELPGGFNTGELFF
TGTGCCAGCAGCCAAGAACTCCCAGGGGGGTTTAACACCGGGGAGCTGTTTTTT
>TRBV5-1|TRBJ2-3|few|TRBD2
CASSPSTSGGAGTQYF
TGCGCCAGCAGCCCGTCGACTAGCGGGGGGGCGGGTACGCAGTATTTT
>TRBV7-8|TRBJ2-2|once|-
CASSLGSNTGELFF
TGTGCCAGCAGCTTGGGCTCGAACACCGGGGAGCTGTTTTTT
>TRBV6-6|TRBJ2-3|-|TRBD2
CASGTRSAGGEYF
TGTGCCAGCGGGACCCGGAGCGCCGGGGGGGAGTATTTT
>TRBV5-6|TRBJ2-3|-|-
CASSLLDTQYF
TGTGCCAGCAGCCTGTTAGATACGCAGTATTTT
>TRBV11-3|TRBJ2-1|once|TRBD1
CASSIQGAGEQFF
TGTGCCAGCAGCATACAGGGGGCCGGTGAGCAGTTCTTC
>TRBV5-1|TRBJ2-1|-|TRBD2
CASSPTSGGAHEQFF
TGCGCCAGCAGCCCAACTAGCGGGGGGGCCCATGAGCAGTTCTTC
>TRBV5-1|TRBJ2-5|-|TRBD2
CASSLATSGGARETQYF
TGCGCCAGCAGCTTGGCCACTAGCGGGGGGGCTCGGGAGACCCAGTACTTC
>TRBV11-2|TRBJ1-1|-|-
CASRMREPGAEAFF
TGTGCCAGCAGAATGAGGGAACCGGGGGCTGAAGCTTTCTTT
>TRBV5-1|TRBJ1-3|-|-
CASSLQVSSGNTIYF
TGCGCCAGCAGCTTGCAAGTGAGCTCTGGAAACACCATATATTTT
>TRBV2|TRBJ1-5|-|-
CASRLTGNQPQHF
TGTGCCAGCAGATTGACGGGTAATCAGCCCCAGCATTTT
>TRBV7-3|TRBJ2-3|-|-
CASSPGRGPDTQYF
TGTGCCAGCAGCCCGGGCAGGGGCCCAGATACGCAGTATTTT
>TRBV7-2|TRBJ2-4|-|TRBD1
CASSTDRAAKNIQYF
TGTGCCAGCAGCACGGACAGGGCGGCCAAAAACATTCAGTACTTC
>TRBV14|TRBJ1-5|-|-
CASSQAGQGQPQHF
TGTGCCAGCAGCCAAGCGGGACAAGGACAGCCCCAGCATTTT
>TRBV28|TRBJ2-4|few|TRBD2
CASSLGSGGGVNIQYF
TGTGCCAGCAGTTTGGGTAGCGGGGGGGGTGTAAACATTCAGTACTTC
>TRBV5-4|TRBJ1-2|-|TRBD1
CASSFPGQQNYGYTF
TGTGCCAGCAGCTTTCCGGGACAGCAAAACTATGGCTACACCTTC
>TRBV6-6|TRBJ2-3|-|TRBD2
CASSLRSGDTDTQYF
TGTGCCAGCAGTTTAAGGAGCGGGGACACAGATACGCAGTATTTT